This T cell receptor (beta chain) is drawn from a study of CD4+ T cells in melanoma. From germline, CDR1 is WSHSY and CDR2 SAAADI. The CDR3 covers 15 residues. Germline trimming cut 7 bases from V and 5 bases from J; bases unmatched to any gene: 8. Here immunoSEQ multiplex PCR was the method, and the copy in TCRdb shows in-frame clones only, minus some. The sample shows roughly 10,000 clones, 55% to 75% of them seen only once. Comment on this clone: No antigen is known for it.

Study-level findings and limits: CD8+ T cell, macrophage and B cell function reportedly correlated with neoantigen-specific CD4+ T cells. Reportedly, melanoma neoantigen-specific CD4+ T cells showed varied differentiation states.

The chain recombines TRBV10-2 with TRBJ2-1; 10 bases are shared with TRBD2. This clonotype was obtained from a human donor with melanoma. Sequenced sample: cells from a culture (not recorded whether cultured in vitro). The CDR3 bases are TGCGCCAGCAAGCGAGCGGGGGGGCCAAACAATGAGCAGTTCTTC. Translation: CASKRAGGPNNEQFF.